These T cell receptor beta chains were read from a single sample in a study of T cells after yellow fever vaccination. One entry per CDR3 protein results from TCRdb running MiXCR on the 5' RACE reads. The repertoire includes some 300,000 distinct CDR3 sequences, roughly 3.5% of them detected once, and about a quarter sits in the top ten. The sequencing here drew on PBMCs, taken on the day of the yellow fever booster vaccination. The receptor set was obtained from a man aged 18-30 years who received the YFV17D yellow fever vaccine. Both conserved end residues are part of each CDR3. D genes are given only for firm matches. Clone size appears in some rows only: once, few, many, or a class for an expanded clone.

V gene,clone size,J gene,D gene,CDR3 DNA,CDR3 protein
TRBV11-2,many,TRBJ2-5,TRBD1,TGTGCCTCCCGTGAGGGGGCAGAGACCCAGTACTTC,CASREGAETQYF
TRBV10-3,-,TRBJ2-5,-,-,CAMGTGSPVLRARDGYF
TRBV9,-,TRBJ2-7,-,TGTGCCAGCAGCGTAACCCAGGGGTCCGAGCAGTACTTC,CASSVTQGSEQYF
TRBV28,many,TRBJ1-4,-,TGTGCCAGCAGTTTTCGGGGGCGCACGAATGAAAAACTGTTTTTT,CASSFRGRTNEKLFF
TRBV12-3/TRBV12-4,few,TRBJ2-2,TRBD1,TGTGCCAGCAGTTTACTTGGGACAGGGGGCTCCGGGGAGCTGTTTTTT,CASSLLGTGGSGELFF
TRBV7-2,few,TRBJ2-7,-,TGTGCCAGCAGCTTAACGGGGGGCGACGAGCAGTACTTC,CASSLTGGDEQYF
TRBV7-2,-,TRBJ2-5,TRBD2,TGTGCCAGCAGCTTAGCAGTAGCGGGGGCCCAAGAGACCCAGTACTTC,CASSLAVAGAQETQYF
TRBV7-3,-,TRBJ2-2,-,TGTGCCAGCAGCTTTAGGGAAGGGCGTGCAACCGGGGAGCTGTTTTTT,CASSFREGRATGELFF
TRBV25-1,few,TRBJ2-2,TRBD2,TGTGCCAGCAGCGTAACCCCGGGGGCGGGGGGCCCCACCGGGGAGCTGTTTTTT,CASSVTPGAGGPTGELFF
TRBV20-1,many,TRBJ2-5,TRBD1,TGCAGTGCCGCGACAGGGGTCATCGAGACCCAGTACTTC,CSAATGVIETQYF
TRBV12-3/TRBV12-4,many,TRBJ2-1,TRBD1,TGTGCCAGCAGGACGACAGGGACAAATGAGCAGTTCTTC,CASRTTGTNEQFF
TRBV18,few,TRBJ1-1,TRBD1,TGTGCCAGCTCACCGAGGGACAGCATACCCAGGAACACTGAAGCTTTCTTT,CASSPRDSIPRNTEAFF
TRBV12-3/TRBV12-4,-,TRBJ2-1,-,TGTGCCAGCAGTTCTTACGACAGAGACAATGAGCAGTTCTTC,CASSSYDRDNEQFF
TRBV7-2,many,TRBJ1-2,TRBD1,TGTGCCAGCAGCTTGGGACAGGGGGCGCGCGGCTACACCTTC,CASSLGQGARGYTF
TRBV18,many,TRBJ2-5,-,TGTGCCAGCTCACCCTTCCCAGCCGGGGAGACCCAGTACTTC,CASSPFPAGETQYF
TRBV2,-,TRBJ2-3,-,TGTGCCACTACTAGGCGAACAGGGACAGATACGCAGTATTTT,CATTRRTGTDTQYF
TRBV20-1,few,TRBJ1-1,-,TGCAGTGCTAGAGATAAGGGGGTTCATTTTCGCACTGAAGCTTTCTTT,CSARDKGVHFRTEAFF
TRBV20-1,many,TRBJ2-2,TRBD1,TGCAGTGCTAGAGCCGGTCCGGGCGCAGGGGGCGTGGGTCCCGGGGAGCTGTTTTTT,CSARAGPGAGGVGPGELFF
TRBV12-3/TRBV12-4,-,TRBJ2-3,-,TGTGCCAGCAGCCCTAGCCTCCGGCGGGGGCACAACACAGATACGCAGTATTTT,CASSPSLRRGHNTDTQYF
TRBV7-6,many,TRBJ1-1,-,TGTGCCAGCAGCCTTCAGGCGTCAGGGGCCTACACTGAAGCTTTCTTT,CASSLQASGAYTEAFF
TRBV7-3,-,TRBJ1-1,TRBD1,TGTGCCAGCAGCAAGGACAGGGATAACACTGAAGCTTTCTTT,CASSKDRDNTEAFF
TRBV5-1,few,TRBJ1-6,TRBD1,TGCGCCAGCAGCCGACAGGGTAATAATTCACCCCTCCACTTT,CASSRQGNNSPLHF
TRBV20-1,few,TRBJ2-7,TRBD1,TGCAGTGCTAGAGCGGGACAGGGACTATCCTACGAGCAGTACTTC,CSARAGQGLSYEQYF
TRBV5-1,many,TRBJ2-2,-,TGCGCCAGCACCACGGTAGGATCCGGGGAGCTGTTTTTT,CASTTVGSGELFF
TRBV5-4,-,TRBJ2-7,TRBD2,TGTGCCAGCAGCTTCGGGGGGGCCGATAACGAGCAGTACTTC,CASSFGGADNEQYF
TRBV21-1,many,TRBJ2-2,-,TGTGCCAGCAGCCCCTCGGCGCAGGGGAACACCGGGGAGCTGTTTTTT,CASSPSAQGNTGELFF
TRBV4-1,-,TRBJ2-5,-,TGCGCCAGCAGCCACCCGGGACGGGGCCAGGAGACCCAGTACTTC,CASSHPGRGQETQYF
TRBV15,many,TRBJ1-1,-,TGTGCCACCAGCAGACTGGGGGCCATGAACACTGAAGCTTTCTTT,CATSRLGAMNTEAFF
TRBV4-2,-,TRBJ1-2,TRBD1,TGTGCCAGCAGCCAAGTGGAGAGGGGGCCTGGGTATGGCTACACCTTC,CASSQVERGPGYGYTF